The clone carrying this TCR beta chain was observed a handful of times. Its antigen is currently unknown. The approximately 120-subject validation cohort, separate from the 666-subject first cohort, included the donors. Germline CDR1 and CDR2: SGDLS and YYNGEE. The J segment lost 0 bases and the V segment lost 3 bases, leaving 3 bases of the junction unmatched. The CDR3 covers 16 residues. The sample comes from a study of cytomegalovirus exposure and HLA in healthy donors. Findings and caveats of the study: Most TCR sequences showed up rarely, but some public TCRs showed up in many donors. There were fewer than 200 TCR beta chains listed as cytomegalovirus-associated. According to a subsequent analysis, TCR clusters identified in the first cohort showed a tendency to co-occur across the approximately 120 validation repertoires.

Assay used: immunoSEQ multiplex PCR; TCRdb lists only in-frame clones, some missing. The sample has over 120,000 clones, about nine tenths seen once. The chain recombines TRBV9 with TRBJ2-5; TRBD2 matches at 12 bases. This clonotype was obtained from a woman aged 25 to 39 in good health and CMV-seropositive. Sequencing input: PBMCs. In DNA form, the CDR3 reads TGTGCCAGCAGCGGACTAGCGGGGGTGTACCAAGAGACCCAGTACTTC. It codes for CASSGLAGVYQETQYF.